This TCR beta chain is drawn from a study of graft-versus-host responses after intestinal transplantation. Study context: Tacrolimus and steroids were given for around 3 years to all recipients after anti-thymocyte globulin induction. Study results and caveats: Graft-donor T cell macrochimerism in patients accompanied high graft-versus-host to host-versus-graft clonal ratios in allografts.

Libraries were prepared by immunoSEQ multiplex PCR; TCRdb keeps only in-frame clonotypes and omits some of them. The sample consists of 16,000 or so clones, 95% of them appearing once. The germline gives CDR1 MNHEY, CDR2 SMNVEV (reference sequence). With 1 base removed from V and 7 bases from J, the gap between germline ends came to 11 bases. This CDR3 has 14 residues. Of note for this clone: The antigen is unknown.

Here the sequenced sample was PBMCs, taken 23 days after intestinal transplant. The rearrangement links TRBV27 to TRBJ1-5; no clear D. The receptor comes from a human patient who received an intestinal transplant, so some T cells may come from the graft donor. DNA of the CDR3: TGTGCCAGCAGTTTATGGGGTGGGGAGCAGCCCCAGCATTTT. Amino acid sequence: CASSLWGGEQPQHF.